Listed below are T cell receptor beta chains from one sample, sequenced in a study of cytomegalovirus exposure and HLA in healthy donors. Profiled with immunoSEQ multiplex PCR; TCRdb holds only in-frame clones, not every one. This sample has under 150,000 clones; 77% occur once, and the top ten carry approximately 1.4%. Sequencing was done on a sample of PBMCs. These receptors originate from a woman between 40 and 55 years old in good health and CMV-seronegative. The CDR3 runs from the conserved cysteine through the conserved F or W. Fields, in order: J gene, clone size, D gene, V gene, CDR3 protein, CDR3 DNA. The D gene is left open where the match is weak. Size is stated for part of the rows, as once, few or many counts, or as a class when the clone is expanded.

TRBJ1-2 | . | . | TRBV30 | CACGGGGGDGYTF | TGTGCCTGCGGGGGTGGAGGAGGGGATGGCTACACCTTC
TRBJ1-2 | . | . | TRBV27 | CASSLHAGVNYGYTF | TGTGCCAGCAGTTTGCACGCAGGGGTGAACTATGGCTACACCTTC
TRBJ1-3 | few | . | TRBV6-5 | CASSYGAHSGNTIYF | TGTGCCAGCAGTTACGGGGCCCACTCTGGAAACACCATATATTTT
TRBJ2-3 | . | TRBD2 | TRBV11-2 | CASSRAGGSTDTQYF | TGTGCCAGCAGCCGAGCGGGGGGGAGTACAGATACGCAGTATTTT
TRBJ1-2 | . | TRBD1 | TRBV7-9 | CASSTTDREGYGYTF | TGTGCCAGCAGCACTACGGACAGGGAGGGCTATGGCTACACCTTC
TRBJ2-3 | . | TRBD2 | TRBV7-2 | CASSFLLAGGRADTQYF | TGTGCCAGCAGCTTTTTGCTGGCGGGGGGTAGGGCAGATACGCAGTATTTT
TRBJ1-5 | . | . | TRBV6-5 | CASSYRYSNQPQHF | TGTGCCAGCAGTTATCGGTATAGCAATCAGCCCCAGCATTTT
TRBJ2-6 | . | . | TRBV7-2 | CASSPSRGSGANVLTF | TGTGCCAGCAGCCCTTCAAGGGGATCTGGGGCCAACGTCCTGACTTTC
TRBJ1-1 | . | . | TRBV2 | CASRNTRNTEAFF | TGTGCCAGCAGGAACACAAGAAACACTGAAGCTTTCTTT
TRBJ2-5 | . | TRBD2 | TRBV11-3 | CASSPGGTAYGGKETQYF | TGTGCCAGCAGCCCCGGGGGGACGGCTTATGGCGGAAAAGAGACCCAGTACTTC
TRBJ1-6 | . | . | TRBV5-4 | CASSLGHSPLHF | TGTGCCAGCAGCTTGGGGCACTCACCCCTCCACTTT
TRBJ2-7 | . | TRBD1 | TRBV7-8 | CASSLDSTGTASYEQYF | TGTGCCAGCAGCTTAGACTCGACCGGGACAGCTTCCTACGAGCAGTACTTC
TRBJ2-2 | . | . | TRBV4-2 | CASSQASLENTGELFF | TGTGCCAGCAGCCAAGCCTCGCTAGAGAACACCGGGGAGCTGTTTTTT
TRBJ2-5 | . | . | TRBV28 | CASNQGGETQYF | TGTGCCAGCAACCAAGGGGGTGAGACCCAGTACTTC
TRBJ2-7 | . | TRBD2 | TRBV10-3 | CAISEGLAGISYEQYF | TGTGCCATCAGTGAAGGTCTAGCGGGGATCTCCTACGAGCAGTACTTC
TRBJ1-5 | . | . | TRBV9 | CASSAFEGLNQPQHF | TGTGCCAGCAGCGCCTTCGAGGGACTCAATCAGCCCCAGCATTTT
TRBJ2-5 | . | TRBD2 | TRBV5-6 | CASSLVQRGALGGETQYF | TGTGCCAGCAGCTTGGTCCAGCGGGGGGCCCTAGGCGGGGAGACCCAGTACTTC
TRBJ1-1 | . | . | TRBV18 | CASSPLKSASGTEAFF | TGTGCCAGCTCACCATTGAAATCCGCCAGCGGCACTGAAGCTTTCTTT
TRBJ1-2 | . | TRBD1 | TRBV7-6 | CASSNSPGETGNYGYTF | TGTGCCAGCAGCAACTCCCCCGGCGAGACAGGGAACTATGGCTACACCTTC
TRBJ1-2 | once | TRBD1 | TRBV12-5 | CASGLDRGTNYGYTF | TGTGCTAGTGGTTTGGACAGGGGTACTAACTATGGCTACACCTTC
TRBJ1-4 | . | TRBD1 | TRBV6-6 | CASVDRDSHEKLFF | TGTGCCAGTGTTGACCGGGACAGCCATGAAAAACTGTTTTTT
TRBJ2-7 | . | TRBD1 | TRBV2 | CASSWQGDEQYF | TGTGCCAGCAGTTGGCAGGGGGACGAGCAGTACTTC